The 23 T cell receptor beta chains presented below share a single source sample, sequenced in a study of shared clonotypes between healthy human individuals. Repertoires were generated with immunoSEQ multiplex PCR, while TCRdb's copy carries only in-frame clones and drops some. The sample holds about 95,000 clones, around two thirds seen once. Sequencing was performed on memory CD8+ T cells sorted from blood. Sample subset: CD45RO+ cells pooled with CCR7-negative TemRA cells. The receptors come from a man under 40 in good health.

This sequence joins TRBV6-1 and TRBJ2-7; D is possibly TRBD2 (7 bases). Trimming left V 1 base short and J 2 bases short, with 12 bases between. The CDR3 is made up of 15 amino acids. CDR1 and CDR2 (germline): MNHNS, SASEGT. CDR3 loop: CASSEEGEGPYEQYF. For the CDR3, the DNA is TGTGCCAGCAGTGAAGAGGGGGAGGGCCCCTACGAGCAGTACTTC.

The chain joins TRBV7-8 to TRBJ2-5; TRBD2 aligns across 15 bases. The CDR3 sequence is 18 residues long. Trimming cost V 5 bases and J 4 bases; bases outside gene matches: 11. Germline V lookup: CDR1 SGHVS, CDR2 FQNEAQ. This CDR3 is CASSPGLAGGNGGETQYF. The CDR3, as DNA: TGTGCCAGCAGCCCCGGACTAGCGGGAGGGAATGGTGGAGAGACCCAGTACTTC.

CDR3 in amino acids: CASSLTGTVVAGLREKLFF. Here the CDR3 DNA reads TGTGCCAGCAGCTTGACCGGGACAGTAGTTGCGGGTTTAAGGGAAAAACTGTTTTTT. The chain is built from TRBV7-9 and TRBJ1-4; TRBD1 agrees at 7 bases. Germline CDR1 SEHNR, CDR2 FQNEAQ (reference sequence). The V segment lost 3 bases and the J segment 8 bases; nucleotides outside the gene matches: 21. The length of the CDR3 is 19 residues.

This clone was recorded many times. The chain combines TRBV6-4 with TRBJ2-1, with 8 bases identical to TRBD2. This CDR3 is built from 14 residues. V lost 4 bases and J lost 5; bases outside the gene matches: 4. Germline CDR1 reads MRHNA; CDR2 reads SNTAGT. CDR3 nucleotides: TGTGCCAGCAGTGTACTAGCGGACAACAATGAGCAGTTCTTC. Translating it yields CASSVLADNNEQFF.

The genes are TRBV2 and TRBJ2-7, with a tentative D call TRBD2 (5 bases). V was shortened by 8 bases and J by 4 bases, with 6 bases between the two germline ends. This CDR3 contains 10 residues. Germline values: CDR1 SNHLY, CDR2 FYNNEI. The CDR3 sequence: CASGGYEQYF. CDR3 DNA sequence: TGTGCCAGCGGCGGGTACGAGCAGTACTTC.

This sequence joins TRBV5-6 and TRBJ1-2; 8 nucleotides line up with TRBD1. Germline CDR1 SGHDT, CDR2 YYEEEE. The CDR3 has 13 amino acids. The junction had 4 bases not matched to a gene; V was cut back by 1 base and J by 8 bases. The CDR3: CASSLQGAQGYTF. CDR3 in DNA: TGTGCCAGCAGCTTGCAGGGGGCACAGGGCTACACCTTC.

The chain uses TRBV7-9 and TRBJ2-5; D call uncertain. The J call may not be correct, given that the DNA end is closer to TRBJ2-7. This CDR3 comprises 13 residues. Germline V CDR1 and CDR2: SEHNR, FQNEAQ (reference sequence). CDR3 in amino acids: CASSFEAPYEQYF. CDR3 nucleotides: TGTGCCAGCAGCTTTGAGGCCCCCTACGAGCAGTACTTC.

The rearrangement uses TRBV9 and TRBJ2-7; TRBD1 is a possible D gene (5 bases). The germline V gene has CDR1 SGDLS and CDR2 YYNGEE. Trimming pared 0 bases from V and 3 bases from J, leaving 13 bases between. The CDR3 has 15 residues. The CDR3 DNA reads TGTGCCAGCAGCGTAGGGGTCCTACAGGACTACGAGCAGTACTTC. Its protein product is CASSVGVLQDYEQYF.

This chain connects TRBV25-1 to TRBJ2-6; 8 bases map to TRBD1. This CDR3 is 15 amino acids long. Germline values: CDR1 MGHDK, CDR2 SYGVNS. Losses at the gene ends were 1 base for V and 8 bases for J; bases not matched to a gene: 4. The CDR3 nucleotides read TGTGCCAGCAGTGAATTGGGACAGGACACCAACGTCCTGACTTTC. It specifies CASSELGQDTNVLTF.

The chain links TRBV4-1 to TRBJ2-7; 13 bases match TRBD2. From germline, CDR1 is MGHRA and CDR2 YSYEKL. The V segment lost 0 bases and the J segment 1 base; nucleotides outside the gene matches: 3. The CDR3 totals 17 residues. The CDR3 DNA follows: TGCGCCAGCAGCCAAGAGACGGGACTAGCGGGATCCTACGAGCAGTACTTC. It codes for CASSQETGLAGSYEQYF.

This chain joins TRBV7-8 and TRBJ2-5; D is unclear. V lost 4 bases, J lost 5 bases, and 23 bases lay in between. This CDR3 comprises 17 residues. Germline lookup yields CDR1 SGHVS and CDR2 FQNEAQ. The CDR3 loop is CASSYQTWPPPIETQYF. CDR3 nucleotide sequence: TGTGCCAGCAGCTACCAAACATGGCCCCCTCCGATTGAGACCCAGTACTTC.

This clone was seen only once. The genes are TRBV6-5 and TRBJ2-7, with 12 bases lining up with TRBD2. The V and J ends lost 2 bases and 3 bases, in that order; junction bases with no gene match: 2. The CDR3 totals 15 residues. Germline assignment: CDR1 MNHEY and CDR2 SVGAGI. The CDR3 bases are TGTGCCAGCAGTTACGGACTAGCGGGGTACTACGAGCAGTACTTC. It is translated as CASSYGLAGYYEQYF.

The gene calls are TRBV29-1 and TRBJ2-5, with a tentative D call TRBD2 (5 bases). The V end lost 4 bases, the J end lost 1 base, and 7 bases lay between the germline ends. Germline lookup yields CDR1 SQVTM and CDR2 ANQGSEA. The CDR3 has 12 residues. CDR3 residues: CSVGLPQETQYF. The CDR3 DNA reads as TGCAGCGTTGGACTACCCCAAGAGACCCAGTACTTC.

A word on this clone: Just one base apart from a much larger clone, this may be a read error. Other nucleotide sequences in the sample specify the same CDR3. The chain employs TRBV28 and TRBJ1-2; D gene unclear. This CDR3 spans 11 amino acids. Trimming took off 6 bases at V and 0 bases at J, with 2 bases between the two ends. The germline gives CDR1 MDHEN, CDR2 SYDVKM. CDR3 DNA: TGTGCCAGCAGCTCTAACTATGGCTACACCTTC. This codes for CASSSNYGYTF.

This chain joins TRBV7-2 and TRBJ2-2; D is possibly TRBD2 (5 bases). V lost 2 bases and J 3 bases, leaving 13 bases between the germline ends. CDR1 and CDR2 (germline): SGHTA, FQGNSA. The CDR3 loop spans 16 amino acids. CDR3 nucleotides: TGTGCCAGCAGCTTATTTACTAGTCGGCACACCGGGGAGCTGTTTTTT. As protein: CASSLFTSRHTGELFF.

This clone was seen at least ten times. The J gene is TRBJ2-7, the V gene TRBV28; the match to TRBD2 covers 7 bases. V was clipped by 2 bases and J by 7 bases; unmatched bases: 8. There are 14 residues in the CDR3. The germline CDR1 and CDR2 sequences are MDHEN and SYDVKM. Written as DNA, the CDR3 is TGTGCCAGCAGTTTACTAGCGGACGGGGCAGAGCAGTACTTC. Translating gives CASSLLADGAEQYF.

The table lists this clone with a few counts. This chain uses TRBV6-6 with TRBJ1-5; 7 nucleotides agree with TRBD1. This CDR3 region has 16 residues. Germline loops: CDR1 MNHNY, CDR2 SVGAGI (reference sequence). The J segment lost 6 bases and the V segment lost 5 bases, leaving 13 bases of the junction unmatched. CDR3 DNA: TGTGCCAGCAGTACTACTAACAGGGGTGTGCGTCAGCCCCAGCATTTT. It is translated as CASSTTNRGVRQPQHF.

The CDR3 bases are TGTGCCAGCAGTGGGGCTAGCGGCAGGGGCTACAATGAGCAGTTCTTC. Protein sequence: CASSGASGRGYNEQFF. The chain is built from TRBV6-4 and TRBJ2-1, with D possibly matching TRBD2 (7 bases). This CDR3 is built from 16 residues. Trimming removed 4 bases at V and 3 bases at J, with 16 bases between. Germline CDR1 reads MRHNA; CDR2 reads SNTAGT.

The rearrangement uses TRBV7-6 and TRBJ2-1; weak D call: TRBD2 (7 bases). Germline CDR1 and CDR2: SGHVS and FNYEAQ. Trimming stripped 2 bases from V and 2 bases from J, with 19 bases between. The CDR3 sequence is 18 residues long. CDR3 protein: CASSLSTGLAGPYNEQFF. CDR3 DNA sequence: TGTGCCAGCAGCTTATCAACAGGGTTAGCGGGCCCCTACAATGAGCAGTTCTTC.

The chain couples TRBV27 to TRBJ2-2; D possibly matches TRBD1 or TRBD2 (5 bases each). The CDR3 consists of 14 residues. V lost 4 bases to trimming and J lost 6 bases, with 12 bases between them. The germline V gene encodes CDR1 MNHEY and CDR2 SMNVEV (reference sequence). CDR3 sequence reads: CASSYGAYAGELFF. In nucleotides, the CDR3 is TGTGCCAGCAGTTACGGGGCGTATGCCGGGGAGCTGTTTTTT.

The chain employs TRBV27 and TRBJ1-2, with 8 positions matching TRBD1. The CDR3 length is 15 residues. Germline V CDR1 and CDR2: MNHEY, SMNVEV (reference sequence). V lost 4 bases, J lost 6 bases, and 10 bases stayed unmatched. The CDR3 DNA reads TGTGCCAGCAGTTCCTGGGCACAGGGGGGGGATGGCTACACCTTC. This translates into CASSSWAQGGDGYTF.

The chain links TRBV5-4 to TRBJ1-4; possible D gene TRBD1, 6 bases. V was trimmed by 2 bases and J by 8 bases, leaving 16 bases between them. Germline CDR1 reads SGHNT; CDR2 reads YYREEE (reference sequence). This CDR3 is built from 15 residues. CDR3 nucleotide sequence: TGTGCCAGCAGCTTAAGGAGCCAGGGGTTAGAAAAACTGTTTTTT. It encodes CASSLRSQGLEKLFF.

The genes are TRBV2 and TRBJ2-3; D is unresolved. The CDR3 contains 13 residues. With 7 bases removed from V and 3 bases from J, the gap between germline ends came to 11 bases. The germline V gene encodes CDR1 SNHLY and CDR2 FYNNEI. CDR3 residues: CASMLRMTDTQYF. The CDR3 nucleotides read TGTGCCAGCATGTTAAGGATGACAGATACGCAGTATTTT. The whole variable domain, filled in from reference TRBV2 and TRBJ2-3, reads EPEVTQTPSHQVTQMGQEVILRCVPISNHLYFYWYRQILGQKVEFLVSFYNNEISEKSEIFDDQFSVERPDGSNFTLKIRSTKLEDSAMYFCASMLRMTDTQYFGPGTRLTVL.